The 24 T cell receptor beta chains listed next were all sequenced from one sample in a study of early stage breast cancer tumors. Measured with immunoSEQ multiplex PCR; TCRdb has only the in-frame clones, and not every one. The sample lists approximately 17,000 clones, over 70% occurring once. Sequencing used blood. The receptors stem from a person aged 65 to 85 with breast cancer.

The CDR3 protein is CASSLVGGPTYNEQFF. Written as DNA, the CDR3 is TGTGCCAGCAGCTTAGTGGGGGGGCCCACCTACAATGAGCAGTTCTTC. This sequence joins TRBV11-2 and TRBJ2-1; D may be TRBD2 (7 bases). The V gene lost 1 base and the J gene lost 2 bases, with 12 bases spanning the gap. Germline CDR1 SGHAT, CDR2 FQNNGV. CDR3 length: 16 amino acids. The whole variable domain, filled in from reference TRBV11-2 and TRBJ2-1, reads EAGVAQSPRYKIIEKRQSVAFWCNPISGHATLYWYQQILGQGPKLLIQFQNNGVVDDSQLPKDRFSAERLKGVDSTLKIQPAKLEDSAVYLCASSLVGGPTYNEQFFGPGTRLTVL.

This chain joins TRBV6-6 and TRBJ1-2; 7 bases are a match to TRBD1. Germline V lookup: CDR1 MNHNY, CDR2 SVGAGI (reference sequence). CDR3 length: 14 residues. V lost 2 bases, J lost 8 bases, and 8 bases stayed unmatched. The CDR3 region is CASSYPGTAEGYTF. The CDR3 nucleotides are TGTGCCAGCAGTTACCCGGGGACAGCCGAGGGCTACACCTTC.

This sequence joins TRBV7-7 and TRBJ2-5; the match to TRBD1 covers 8 bases. V lost 5 bases to trimming and J lost 2 bases; unmatched junction nucleotides: 16. Germline V CDR1 and CDR2: SSHAT, FNYEAQ (reference sequence). This CDR3 region has 18 residues. In nucleotides, the CDR3 is TGTGCCAGCAGCCAGCGGAGGCAGGGGGCCTGGGGGCAAGAGACCCAGTACTTC. As protein: CASSQRRQGAWGQETQYF.

The chain couples TRBV5-4 to TRBJ2-2; 12 bases line up with TRBD2. V lost 0 bases and J lost 6; bases outside the gene matches: 3. The length of the CDR3 is 16 residues. The germline V gene has CDR1 SGHNT and CDR2 YYREEE (reference sequence). For the CDR3, the DNA is TGTGCCAGCAGCTTGGCGACTAGCGGGGGTTCCGGGGAGCTGTTTTTT. Translated: CASSLATSGGSGELFF.

The count of this clone is one. The chain couples TRBV12-5 to TRBJ1-3; weak D call: TRBD1 (5 bases). Trimming removed 7 bases at V and 1 base at J, with 11 bases between. Germline assignment: CDR1 LGHNT and CDR2 FRNRAP. CDR3 length: 14 amino acids. In DNA form, the CDR3 reads TGTGCTAGTGCCCAGGGTGTTTCTGGAAACACCATATATTTT. Its translation: CASAQGVSGNTIYF.

The chain is built from TRBV19 and TRBJ2-3; 7 positions match TRBD2. The CDR3 runs to 13 residues. After removal of 2 bases from V and 7 bases from J, the junction contained 3 bases not matched to a gene. From germline, CDR1 is LNHDA and CDR2 SQIVND (reference sequence). CDR3 DNA sequence: TGTGCCAGTAGTATACGGGGGGTGAATACGCAGTATTTT. This translates into CASSIRGVNTQYF. The full variable domain, in which reference TRBV19 and TRBJ2-3 provide the parts outside the CDR3, is DGGITQSPKYLFRKEGQNVTLSCEQNLNHDAMYWYRQDPGQGLRLIYYSQIVNDFQKGDIAEGYSVSREKKESFPLTVTSAQKNPTAFYLCASSIRGVNTQYFGPGTRLTVL.

The V gene is TRBV6-5, the J gene TRBJ1-2; TRBD1 matches at 7 bases. Germline V CDR1 and CDR2: MNHEY, SVGAGI. The CDR3 sequence is 14 residues long. The junction had 15 bases not matched to a gene; V was cut back by 9 bases and J by 8 bases. The CDR3 bases are TGTGCCAGTGTCGGTACAGGGGATCCCTACGGCTACACCTTC. Its protein is CASVGTGDPYGYTF.

The chain joins TRBV9 to TRBJ1-2; D remains ambiguous. The CDR3 is made up of 14 amino acids. Trimming removed 0 bases at V and 0 bases at J, with 6 bases between. Germline lookup yields CDR1 SGDLS and CDR2 YYNGEE. CDR3 coding DNA: TGTGCCAGCAGCGTAGCTACTTCTAACTATGGCTACACCTTC. This sequence encodes CASSVATSNYGYTF.

The CDR3 reads CASSLLAGGPHEQFF. The CDR3 DNA reads as TGTGCCAGCAGCCTCCTAGCGGGGGGGCCACATGAGCAGTTCTTC. The chain has TRBV7-2 and TRBJ2-1; 12 bases match TRBD2. CDR1 is SGHTA, CDR2 FQGNSA, per germline. CDR3 length: 15 amino acids. With 5 bases clipped from V and 8 bases from J, the junction kept 7 bases outside the gene matches.

This chain joins TRBV11-3 and TRBJ2-7, with a possible D match to TRBD2 (5 bases). The CDR3 spans 15 residues. Germline assignment: CDR1 SGHNT and CDR2 YENEEA. V lost 5 bases, J lost 2 bases, and 16 bases lay in between. The CDR3 reads CASSPSASQTYEQYF. The CDR3 bases are TGTGCCAGCAGCCCAAGTGCTAGCCAAACCTACGAGCAGTACTTC.

This rearrangement joins TRBV4-3 to TRBJ2-5; 8 bases map to TRBD1. Germline CDR1 reads LGHNA; CDR2 reads YSLEER. The CDR3 spans 15 residues. Trimming cost V 4 bases and J 7 bases; bases outside gene matches: 11. This CDR3 reads CASSLIGQGPSTQYF. The DNA of the CDR3 is TGCGCCAGCAGCCTGATAGGACAGGGTCCATCGACCCAGTACTTC.

The chain employs TRBV6-5 and TRBJ2-7, with a weak D call TRBD2 (7 bases). The V and J ends lost 8 bases and 7 bases respectively, with 18 bases between them. Germline assignment: CDR1 MNHEY and CDR2 SVGAGI. The CDR3 is made up of 13 amino acids. The CDR3 region has the DNA TGTGCCAGCCGCGTGGAGGGGGAGGGGGAGCAGTACTTC. Translated, it gives CASRVEGEGEQYF.

V gene TRBV6-6 combines with J gene TRBJ1-1, with TRBD1 as a possible D gene (6 bases). V lost 2 bases, J lost 4 bases, and 14 bases lay in between. The germline V gene has CDR1 MNHNY and CDR2 SVGAGI (reference sequence). This CDR3 has 15 amino acids. CDR3 sequence: CASSYTPGAGTEAFF. CDR3 bases: TGTGCCAGCAGTTACACTCCAGGGGCGGGCACTGAAGCTTTCTTT.

This clone was seen a few times. The genes are TRBV5-1 and TRBJ2-1; D remains ambiguous. The CDR3 sequence is 17 residues long. In germline, CDR1 is SGHRS, CDR2 YFSETQ. Trimming took off 1 base at V and 5 bases at J, with 19 bases between the two ends. CDR3 loop: CASSLPRKQKPDNEQFF. CDR3 coding DNA: TGCGCCAGCAGCTTGCCGAGGAAACAAAAACCGGACAATGAGCAGTTCTTC. The entire variable domain, with the rest obtained from reference TRBV5-1 and TRBJ2-1, is as follows: KAGVTQTPRYLIKTRGQQVTLSCSPISGHRSVSWYQQTPGQGLQFLFEYFSETQRNKGNFPGRFSGRQFSNSRSEMNVSTLELGDSALYLCASSLPRKQKPDNEQFFGPGTRLTVL.

This sequence joins TRBV5-1 and TRBJ2-3; 11 bases align to TRBD2. This CDR3 is 17 amino acids long. Losses at the gene ends were 3 bases for V and 4 bases for J; bases not matched to a gene: 10. CDR1 and CDR2 from the germline V gene are SGHRS and YFSETQ. The CDR3 coding sequence is TGCGCCAGCAGCTGGAGACCTCTAGCGGGGGGATCAGATACGCAGTATTTT. This encodes CASSWRPLAGGSDTQYF.

The chain is built from TRBV18 and TRBJ2-5; 12 nucleotides agree with TRBD1. The J call is uncertain, as TRBJ2-7 better fits the DNA end. Germline values: CDR1 KGHSH, CDR2 LQKENI. The CDR3 has 16 residues. The CDR3 sequence is CASSTLGQGASYEQYF. CDR3 bases: TGTGCCAGCTCAACGTTGGGACAGGGGGCTTCCTACGAGCAGTACTTC.

The chain recombines TRBV5-1 with TRBJ2-1, with 7 bases that match TRBD1. Trimming took 3 bases from V and 4 from J; bases not matched to a gene: 10. The CDR3 consists of 16 residues. Germline V gene data show CDR1 as SGHRS and CDR2 as YFSETQ. Written as DNA, the CDR3 is TGCGCCAGCAGCTCGGATCTGGGACAGCCTTACAATGAGCAGTTCTTC. Translation: CASSSDLGQPYNEQFF.

This rearrangement joins TRBV5-8 to TRBJ1-1; 8 bases align to TRBD1. The V segment lost 3 bases and the J segment 2 bases; nucleotides outside the gene matches: 6. In germline, CDR1 is SGHTS, CDR2 YDEGEE. The CDR3 extends over 15 amino acids. The CDR3, as DNA: TGTGCCAGCAGCTCGAGGACAGGGAGAAACACTGAAGCTTTCTTT. Protein sequence: CASSSRTGRNTEAFF. The full variable domain, in which reference TRBV5-8 and TRBJ1-1 provide the parts outside the CDR3, is EAGVTQSPTHLIKTRGQQATLRCSPISGHTSVYWYQQALGLGLQFLLWYDEGEERNRGNFPPRFSGRQFPNYSSELNVNALELEDSALYLCASSSRTGRNTEAFFGQGTRLTVV.

This clone has just one count. The chain employs TRBV12-5 and TRBJ1-4; 9 bases align to TRBD1. Losses at the gene ends were 0 bases for V and 7 bases for J; bases not matched to a gene: 9. Germline V gene data show CDR1 as LGHNT and CDR2 as FRNRAP. CDR3 length: 17 amino acids. The CDR3 spells CASGLVPPGQGIEKLFF. The CDR3 DNA reads as TGTGCTAGTGGTTTGGTACCACCGGGACAGGGCATTGAAAAACTGTTTTTT.

This clone has a handful of counts. The gene calls are TRBV11-2 and TRBJ1-2; 8 bases are shared with TRBD1. The V and J ends lost 1 base and 6 bases, in that order; junction bases with no gene match: 4. Germline V gene sequence: CDR1 SGHAT, CDR2 FQNNGV. CDR3 length: 14 amino acids. This CDR3 is CASSLGQGKDGYTF. The CDR3 DNA reads TGTGCCAGCAGCTTAGGACAGGGGAAAGATGGCTACACCTTC.

The rearrangement joins TRBV6-6 to TRBJ2-1; 13 bases line up with TRBD2. V lost 2 bases to trimming and J lost 10 bases; unmatched junction nucleotides: 8. Per the germline V gene, CDR1 is MNHNY and CDR2 is SVGAGI (reference sequence). CDR3 length equals 16 residues. As DNA, the CDR3 is TGTGCCAGCAGTTACCCCACAGGACTAGCGGGGGTAGAGCAGTTCTTC. This translates into CASSYPTGLAGVEQFF.

This clone has just one count. The chain has TRBV19 and TRBJ1-5; TRBD1 might be the D (5 bases). V dropped 2 bases and J dropped 2 bases, with 10 bases sitting between them. Germline CDR1 and CDR2: LNHDA and SQIVND (reference sequence). The CDR3 has 15 residues. CDR3 residues: CASSILQGRNQPQHF. In DNA form, the CDR3 reads TGTGCCAGTAGTATATTGCAGGGCCGCAATCAGCCCCAGCATTTT.

V is TRBV7-9 and J is TRBJ1-1, with D tentatively TRBD1 (5 bases). Between the trimmed V and J ends, which lost 2 bases and 0 bases, there was a span of 7 bases. The CDR3 covers 14 residues. Germline V gene data show CDR1 as SEHNR and CDR2 as FQNEAQ (reference sequence). The CDR3 region is CASSLKGMNTEAFF. CDR3 nucleotide sequence: TGTGCCAGCAGCTTAAAGGGGATGAACACTGAAGCTTTCTTT.

This clone appeared a single time. The chain uses TRBV5-4 and TRBJ2-4; the match to TRBD1 covers 9 bases. This CDR3 has 15 amino acids. J gave up 5 bases and V 4 bases, and 7 bases lay outside the gene matches. Germline V gene sequence: CDR1 SGHNT, CDR2 YYREEE (reference sequence). This chain's CDR3 is CASSQGQGTQNIQYF. The CDR3 region has the DNA TGTGCCAGCAGCCAGGGACAGGGTACCCAAAACATTCAGTACTTC.